The text below deals with one TCR beta chain. The entry originates in a study of blood T cell repertoires in COVID-19. The wider study: PBMCs, B-cell-depleted T cells, or T cells were the source of the cDNA or gDNA that made up the material.

This CDR3 region has 14 residues. Trimming left V 4 bases short and J 5 bases short, with 12 bases between. Looked up from germline, CDR1 is SGHRS and CDR2 is YFSETQ. Seattle cases were enrolled at active infection and followed longitudinally. Under the authors' procedure: Nucleated cell number was recorded as an estimate derived from reference gene primer amplification. Sequencing used immunoSEQ multiplex PCR; TCRdb keeps in-frame clones, though not all of them. From that table come the V and J calls and clone size; the DNA was used to work out D and trimming. The sample records about 390,000 clones, roughly 86% being singletons.

This clonotype was obtained from a woman aged 60-75 years with COVID-19, enrolled during active disease. The J gene is TRBJ1-4, the V gene TRBV5-1; perhaps TRBD1 as D (5 bases). What was sequenced was peripheral blood. CDR3 loop: CASSLQGRNEKLFF. The CDR3 DNA reads TGCGCCAGCAGCCTGCAGGGAAGGAATGAAAAACTGTTTTTT.